This T cell receptor beta chain was identified in a study of blood T cell repertoires in COVID-19. For the study at large: The study drew acute and convalescent COVID-19 samples from the United States, Italy and Spain. T cells, B-cell-depleted T cells, or PBMCs supplied cDNA or gDNA.

As originally analysed: For nucleated cells, counts were estimated from reference gene primer amplification. The data were produced by immunoSEQ multiplex PCR, yet TCRdb's version contains in-frame clones alone and is incomplete. That table furnishes V, J and clone size, whereas the DNA furnished D and trimming. This sample has 90,000 to 110,000 clones, with roughly 85% found just once. Trimming removed 1 base from V and 6 bases from J, with 16 bases in between. Per the germline V gene, CDR1 is SNHLY and CDR2 is FYNNEI. This CDR3 is built from 15 residues. This TCR derives from a man aged 50 to 60 with acute or convalescent COVID-19. The source material was peripheral blood. This rearrangement joins TRBV2 to TRBJ2-7, with TRBD2 as a possible D gene (6 bases). In DNA form, the CDR3 reads TGTGCCAGCAGTGAAGTAGCGGTGTTCGGCTCCGAGCAGTACTTC. Translation: CASSEVAVFGSEQYF.